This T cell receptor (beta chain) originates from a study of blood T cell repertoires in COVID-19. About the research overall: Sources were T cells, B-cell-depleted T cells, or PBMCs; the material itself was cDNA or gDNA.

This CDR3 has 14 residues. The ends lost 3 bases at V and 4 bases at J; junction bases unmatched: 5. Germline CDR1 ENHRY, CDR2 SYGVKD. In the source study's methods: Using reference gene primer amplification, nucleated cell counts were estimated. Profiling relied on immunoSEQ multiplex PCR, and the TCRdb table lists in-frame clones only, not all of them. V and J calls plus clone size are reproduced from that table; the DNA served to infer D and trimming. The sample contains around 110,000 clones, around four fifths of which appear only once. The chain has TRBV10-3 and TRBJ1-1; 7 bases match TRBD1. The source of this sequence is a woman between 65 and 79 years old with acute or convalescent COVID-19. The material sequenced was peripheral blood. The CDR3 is CAISDRGRSTEAFF. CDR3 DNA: TGTGCCATCAGTGACAGGGGGAGGTCCACTGAAGCTTTCTTT.